The rows below give T cell receptor beta chains drawn from one sample of a study of identical twins. TCRdb itself ran the 5' RACE reads through MiXCR, one entry per CDR3 protein. Among 600,000 to 700,000 distinct CDR3 sequences listed, around 20% were seen once. These data were also reused for a study on T cells expressing NK-cell markers.

Sequenced sample: PBMCs. All receptors derive from a woman younger than 30 in good health. The CDR3 runs from the conserved cysteine through the conserved F or W. The order of the fields is J gene, V gene, CDR3 protein.

J: TRBJ2-5; V: TRBV9; CDR3: CASSVEPIAGETQYF
J: TRBJ2-1; V: TRBV20-1; CDR3: CSARDGSSSYNEQFF
J: TRBJ2-1; V: TRBV5-1; CDR3: CASSLASGREMEQFF
J: TRBJ2-1; V: TRBV12-3/TRBV12-4; CDR3: CASRLAGNEQFF
J: TRBJ2-1; V: TRBV4-3; CDR3: CASSRDPSSSDIYNEQFF
J: TRBJ1-2; V: TRBV20-1; CDR3: CSASPGGAYGYTF
J: TRBJ2-1; V: TRBV12-3/TRBV12-4; CDR3: CASSSPGLAGGLGDNEQFF
J: TRBJ2-7; V: TRBV7-2; CDR3: CASSAVAGRSYEQYF
J: TRBJ1-1; V: TRBV5-5; CDR3: CASSVWGQGRYTEAFF
J: TRBJ1-1; V: TRBV10-1; CDR3: CASSEQQGGTEAFF
J: TRBJ2-1; V: TRBV3-1; CDR3: CASSQAGVTYNEQFF
J: TRBJ2-1; V: TRBV20-1; CDR3: CSAQGFRSYNEQFF
J: TRBJ2-7; V: TRBV29-1; CDR3: CSVGQSYEQYF
J: TRBJ2-5; V: TRBV29-1; CDR3: CSVFRRTNSLPFF
J: TRBJ1-4; V: TRBV3-1; CDR3: CASSPGAINEKLFF
J: TRBJ2-1; V: TRBV10-2; CDR3: CASSDRPAGAYNEQFF
J: TRBJ1-1; V: TRBV12-3/TRBV12-4; CDR3: CASSRNTEAFF
J: TRBJ2-2; V: TRBV6-1; CDR3: CASTLGGGATGELFF
J: TRBJ2-3; V: TRBV11-1; CDR3: CASSLPSLAGASVTDTQYF
J: TRBJ2-2; V: TRBV29-1; CDR3: CSVEEGSVTGELFF
J: TRBJ2-7; V: TRBV7-2; CDR3: CASSPGGILNEQYF
J: TRBJ2-1; V: TRBV11-3; CDR3: CASSLDRTGEQFF
J: TRBJ2-5; V: TRBV7-9; CDR3: CASRTGKETQYF
J: TRBJ2-1; V: TRBV30; CDR3: CAWSEEGYEQFF
J: TRBJ1-1; V: TRBV19; CDR3: CASSIEARVTEAFF
J: TRBJ2-7; V: TRBV9; CDR3: CASSVAGTSGSTHEQYF
J: TRBJ2-3; V: TRBV5-1; CDR3: CASSLVAESTDTQYF
J: TRBJ1-6; V: TRBV20-1; CDR3: CSARERGNRGASPLHF
J: TRBJ2-3; V: TRBV12-3/TRBV12-4; CDR3: CATATSGGTDTQYF
J: TRBJ2-1; V: TRBV30; CDR3: CMSYSFNEQFF
J: TRBJ2-1; V: TRBV5-6; CDR3: CASTLLTGGAYNEQFF
J: TRBJ2-2; V: TRBV4-2; CDR3: CASSQSSGQRGGAGELFF
J: TRBJ2-1; V: TRBV4-3; CDR3: CASSQYTSGTYNEQFF
J: TRBJ2-5; V: TRBV12-3/TRBV12-4; CDR3: CATAGQGVRETQYF
J: TRBJ1-6; V: TRBV5-1; CDR3: CASSLETGPLHF
J: TRBJ2-3; V: TRBV29-1; CDR3: CSVDSVAGAIDTQYF
J: TRBJ2-5; V: TRBV7-7; CDR3: CASSLGGPTQQTQYF
J: TRBJ1-1; V: TRBV7-8; CDR3: CASSRNRDRERSFF
J: TRBJ2-3; V: TRBV5-1; CDR3: CASSQASTSGADTQYF
J: TRBJ2-3; V: TRBV29-1; CDR3: CSVDGYGTDTQYF
J: TRBJ2-3; V: TRBV29-1; CDR3: CSVEDQQREVSDTQYF
J: TRBJ2-5; V: TRBV12-3/TRBV12-4; CDR3: CASTEGAARTQYF
J: TRBJ2-7; V: TRBV10-2; CDR3: CASSEPKDEQYF
J: TRBJ2-7; V: TRBV27; CDR3: CASSVGQGGNEQYF
J: TRBJ2-5; V: TRBV20-1; CDR3: CSARDMGLSRTQYF
J: TRBJ1-1; V: TRBV20-1; CDR3: CSARPSGQNTEAFF
J: TRBJ2-1; V: TRBV7-2; CDR3: CASSLKSPYRNNEQFF
J: TRBJ1-4; V: TRBV20-1; CDR3: CSAQTGGREKLFF
J: TRBJ2-7; V: TRBV10-3; CDR3: CATAASYEEQYF
J: TRBJ1-2; V: TRBV5-1; CDR3: CASSLDDIAYGYTF
J: TRBJ2-7; V: TRBV9; CDR3: CASSGRGVGEQYF
J: TRBJ2-3; V: TRBV12-3/TRBV12-4; CDR3: CASSLGGGRTDTQYF